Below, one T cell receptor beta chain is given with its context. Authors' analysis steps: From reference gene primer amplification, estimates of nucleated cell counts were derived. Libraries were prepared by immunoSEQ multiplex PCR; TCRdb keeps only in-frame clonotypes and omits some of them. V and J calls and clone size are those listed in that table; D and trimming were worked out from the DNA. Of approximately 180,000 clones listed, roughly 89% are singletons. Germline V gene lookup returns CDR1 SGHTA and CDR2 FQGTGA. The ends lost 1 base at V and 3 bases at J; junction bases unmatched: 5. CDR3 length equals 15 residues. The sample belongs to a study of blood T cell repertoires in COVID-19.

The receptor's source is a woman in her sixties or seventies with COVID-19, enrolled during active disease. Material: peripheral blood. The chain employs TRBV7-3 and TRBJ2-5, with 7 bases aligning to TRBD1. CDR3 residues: CASSLSRGGEETQYF. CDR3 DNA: TGTGCCAGCAGCTTAAGTCGAGGGGGCGAAGAGACCCAGTACTTC.